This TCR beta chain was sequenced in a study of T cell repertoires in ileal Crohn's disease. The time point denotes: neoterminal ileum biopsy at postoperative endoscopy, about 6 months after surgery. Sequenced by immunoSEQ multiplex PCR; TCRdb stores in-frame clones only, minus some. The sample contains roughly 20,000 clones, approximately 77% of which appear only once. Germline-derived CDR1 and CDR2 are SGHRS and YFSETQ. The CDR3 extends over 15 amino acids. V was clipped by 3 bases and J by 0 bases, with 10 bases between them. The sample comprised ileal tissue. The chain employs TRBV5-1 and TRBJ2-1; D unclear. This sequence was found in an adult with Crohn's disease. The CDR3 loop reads CASSSRRSSYNEQFF. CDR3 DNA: TGCGCCAGCAGCTCCCGACGGAGCTCCTACAATGAGCAGTTCTTC.